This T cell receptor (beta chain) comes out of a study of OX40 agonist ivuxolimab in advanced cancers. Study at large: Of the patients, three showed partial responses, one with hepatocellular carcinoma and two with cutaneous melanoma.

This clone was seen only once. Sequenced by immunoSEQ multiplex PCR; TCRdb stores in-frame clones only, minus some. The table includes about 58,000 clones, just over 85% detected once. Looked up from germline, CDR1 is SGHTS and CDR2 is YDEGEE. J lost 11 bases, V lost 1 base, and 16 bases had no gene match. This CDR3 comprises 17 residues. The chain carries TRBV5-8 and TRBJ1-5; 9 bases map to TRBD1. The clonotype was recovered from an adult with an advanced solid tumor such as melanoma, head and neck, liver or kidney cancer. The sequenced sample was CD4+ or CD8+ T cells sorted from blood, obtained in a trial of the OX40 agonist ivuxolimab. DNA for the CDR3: TGTGCCAGCAGCTTGTTGGTGACAGGGGGTCTTCAGACGGCCCAGCATTTT. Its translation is CASSLLVTGGLQTAQHF.